This T cell receptor beta chain originates from a study of cytomegalovirus exposure and HLA in healthy donors. The PCR ran on 60 Vbeta and 13 Jbeta primers. Source study methods: In a later analysis, the count reached approximately 80 million unique TCR beta chains, with approximately 11 million shared. TCRdb's copy holds only in-frame clones and misses some; the assay was immunoSEQ multiplex PCR. V and J calls and clone size are as listed in that table; D and trimming were resolved from the DNA. The sample carries approximately 110,000 clones, approximately 81% recorded once. Germline trimming cut 3 bases from V and 4 bases from J; bases unmatched to any gene: 3. Per the germline V gene, CDR1 is LNHDA and CDR2 is SQIVND (reference sequence). CDR3 size: 15 residues. Study-level results: The dataset shows that most TCR sequences were rare, while some public TCRs occurred in many donors. The majority of CMV-associated TCR beta chains were reported as apparently HLA-restricted in a later analysis. Based on reports, TCR beta sequences accurately predicted HLA-A and HLA-B alleles for most subjects.

In regard to this clone: Its target is unknown.

What was sequenced was PBMCs. The chain links TRBV19 to TRBJ2-1; 10 bases fit TRBD2. The receptor was isolated from a woman aged 18-29 years in good health and CMV-seropositive. The CDR3 nucleotides are TGTGCCAGTAGTATTACTAGCGGGAATTACAATGAGCAGTTCTTC. Translated: CASSITSGNYNEQFF.